Listed below are T cell receptor beta chains from one sample, sequenced in a study of blood T cell repertoires in COVID-19. Some clones are missing from TCRdb's copy, which holds only in-frame ones; the method was immunoSEQ multiplex PCR. This table holds some 400,000 clones, roughly nine tenths found once. The specimen sequenced was PBMCs or T cells enriched from blood (not recorded which). These receptors were collected from a woman aged 40 to 50 who had been exposed to COVID-19. Each CDR3 is given with its conserved first and last residue. A D gene is named only where the DNA matches it firmly. Only part of the rows carry a size: once, few, many, or a class if the clone is expanded.

>TRBV29-1|NA|once|TRBJ1-1
TGCAGCGTTGAGGGCAGTCCCGGGGGAGCTTTCTTT
CSVEGSPGGAFF
>TRBV27|NA|once|TRBJ2-7
TGTGCCACCAAGACAGTGCGGAATTCTGGGCAGTACTTC
CATKTVRNSGQYF
>TRBV30|NA|NA|TRBJ1-2
TGTGCCTGGAAGGGGGAAGGGTGGTATGGCTACACCTTC
CAWKGEGWYGYTF
>TRBV7-5|NA|NA|TRBJ1-1
TGTGTCAGAAGCAATTGCCCCCCCGGGGAGTGGTACACTGAAGCTTTCTTT
CVRSNCPPGEWYTEAFF
>TRBV19|NA|once|TRBJ1-5
TGTGCCAGTAGTGATCAGGGTGGTCAGCCCCAGCATTTT
CASSDQGGQPQHF
>TRBV5-1|TRBD2|NA|TRBJ2-7
TGCGCCAGCAGCTTGGACGGGGGGACCTACGAGCAGTACTTC
CASSLDGGTYEQYF
>TRBV3-1/TRBV3-2|TRBD2|once|TRBJ2-3
TGTGCCAGCAGATATAGCGGGGGGGAATATACGCAGTATTTT
CASRYSGGEYTQYF
>TRBV11-3|NA|NA|TRBJ1-6
TGTGCCAGCAGCTTACACTCCGCCGGTGGTTCACCCCTCCACTTT
CASSLHSAGGSPLHF
>TRBV3-1/TRBV3-2|NA|NA|TRBJ1-4
TGTGCCAGCAGCCAAGGACCAGGGGAAAAACTGTTTTTT
CASSQGPGEKLFF
>TRBV2|TRBD1|NA|TRBJ1-4
TGTGCCAGCAGACCGGGACAGGGGAACCGAAACCTGTTTTTT
CASRPGQGNRNLFF
>TRBV5-1|TRBD1|NA|TRBJ1-6
TGCGCCAGCAGCTTGGGACAGGGAAATTCACCCCTCCACTTT
CASSLGQGNSPLHF
>TRBV5-4|TRBD1|NA|TRBJ1-2
TGTGCCAGCAGCTTGTGGACAGGAGGACGCTACACCTTC
CASSLWTGGRYTF
>TRBV3-1/TRBV3-2|TRBD1|NA|TRBJ1-2
TGTGCCAGCAGCCAAGGGCGGGGACAGGGAGACGGCTACACCTTC
CASSQGRGQGDGYTF
>TRBV29-1|TRBD1|NA|TRBJ1-3
TGCAGCGTTGAAGACTGGAAGACAGGGGGCTCTGGAAACACCATATATTTT
CSVEDWKTGGSGNTIYF
>TRBV7-8|TRBD2|NA|TRBJ2-7
TGTGCCAGCAGCTTATCGGGCCTAGCGGGAGGGCTCTCCTACGAGCAGTACTTC
CASSLSGLAGGLSYEQYF
>TRBV6-5|NA|once|TRBJ1-1
TGTGCCAGCAGATCGGGTGCCACCGGCGCTGAAGCTTTCTTT
CASRSGATGAEAFF
>TRBV7-2|TRBD1|NA|TRBJ1-6
TGTGCCAGCAGCTTAGGGAGGGACAGGGGGGTTTCACCCCTCCACTTT
CASSLGRDRGVSPLHF
>TRBV25-1|NA|NA|TRBJ1-1
TGTGCCAGCAGTGCCGAACAGGGAGTGCACACTGAAGCTTTCTTT
CASSAEQGVHTEAFF
>TRBV9|TRBD2|NA|TRBJ2-3
TGTGCCAGCAGCGTAGACCCGGGTAGCGGGAGACTGGATACGCAGTATTTT
CASSVDPGSGRLDTQYF
>TRBV27|TRBD1|NA|TRBJ1-2
TGTGCCAGCAGGAGACAGGGCGCGGACTATGGCTACACCTTC
CASRRQGADYGYTF
>TRBV27|NA|NA|TRBJ1-2
TGTGCCAGCAGTTTATCGGGCAGGGGTCTGTCGGGCGGCTACACCTTC
CASSLSGRGLSGGYTF
>TRBV27|NA|NA|TRBJ1-4
TGTGCCAGCAGTCCGTCCGGACTGGGCCTAGCTAATGAAAAACTGTTTTTT
CASSPSGLGLANEKLFF
>TRBV19|NA|NA|TRBJ1-6
TGTGCCAGTAGTACGGCAGGGGTGAATTCACCCCTCCACTTT
CASSTAGVNSPLHF
>TRBV11-3|TRBD2|NA|TRBJ2-1
TGTGCCAGCAGCTCCCCTAGCGGGAATGAGCAGTTCTTC
CASSSPSGNEQFF
>TRBV5-1|TRBD2|NA|TRBJ2-2
TGCGCCAGCAGCCCGGGACTACATTTTGAGAAGCTGTTTTTT
CASSPGLHFEKLFF
>TRBV29-1|NA|NA|TRBJ1-1
TGCAGCGTGAGGGTTACGGACACTGAAGCTTTCTTT
CSVRVTDTEAFF
>TRBV5-5|NA|NA|TRBJ1-2
TGTGCCAGCAGCTTGGCCTCCAGAGGCTACACCTTC
CASSLASRGYTF
>TRBV3-1/TRBV3-2|NA|NA|TRBJ2-1
TGTGCCAGCAGCCCGCCCCCCGGCAATGAGCAGTTCTTC
CASSPPPGNEQFF
>TRBV19|NA|NA|TRBJ1-6
TGTGCCAGTAGTATAACGGGGGTGGGTTCACCCCTCCACTTT
CASSITGVGSPLHF
>TRBV5-6|TRBD1|NA|TRBJ1-1
TGTGCCAGCAGCACCCGACAGGGACCCGCAGCTTTCTTT
CASSTRQGPAAFF
>TRBV5-1|TRBD1|few|TRBJ2-1
TGCGCCAGCAGCTACGACAGGGGGCCAAACAATGAGCAGTTCTTC
CASSYDRGPNNEQFF
>TRBV7-9|TRBD1|NA|TRBJ1-4
TGTGCCAGCAGTGCCCGGGGACAGGGAGATGAAAAACTGTTTTTT
CASSARGQGDEKLFF